One sample yielded the 20 T cell receptor beta chains listed below, sequenced in a study of radiation and T cells in renal cell carcinoma. Sequencing was performed with immunoSEQ multiplex PCR; in TCRdb, only in-frame clones are kept and a portion is missing. The table records tens of thousands of clones, more than 60% of them present only once. Time point of the sample: baseline pretreatment blood. The treatment: 15 Gy SBRT to primary tumor, nephrectomy 4 weeks later. Sample: blood, taken from a patient whose treatment included radiotherapy and nephrectomy. These receptors all come from a man between 60 and 75 years old with renal cell carcinoma.

This clone appeared a single time. The chain carries TRBV6-5 and TRBJ1-3; a possible D gene is TRBD1 (5 bases). Germline V gene lookup returns CDR1 MNHEY and CDR2 SVGAGI. Trimming left V 5 bases short and J 0 bases short, with 11 bases between. The CDR3 is 15 residues long. Here the CDR3 DNA reads TGTGCCAGCAGTCCGGGGGGGGTCTCTGGAAACACCATATATTTT. It specifies CASSPGGVSGNTIYF.

V and J are TRBV5-4 and TRBJ2-3; the D is unclear. The V gene's germline CDR1 is SGHNT and CDR2 YYREEE (reference sequence). Trimming cost V 7 bases and J 7 bases, with 22 bases left between them. The CDR3 spans 15 residues. The CDR3 coding sequence is TGTGCCAGCTCCACCTCGGTAAGACCTGACCATACGCAGTATTTT. Its translation is CASSTSVRPDHTQYF.

This clone has a handful of counts. V gene TRBV13 combines with J gene TRBJ2-5; the D call may be TRBD1 or TRBD2 (5 bases each). This CDR3 spans 15 amino acids. V was pared by 5 bases and J by 9 bases, with 22 bases between. Germline CDR1 reads PRHDT; CDR2 reads FYEKMQ (reference sequence). The CDR3 bases are TGTGCCAGCAGCCGATCCTCTAGTGGGGTGGGGGCCCAGTACTTC. Its protein product is CASSRSSSGVGAQYF.

This sequence joins TRBV11-2 and TRBJ1-2; 7 bases line up with TRBD1. The CDR3 length is 14 residues. In germline, CDR1 is SGHAT, CDR2 FQNNGV. V gave up 6 bases and J gave up 4 bases; unmatched junction bases: 8. The chain's CDR3 is CASRNNRGLYGYTF. The CDR3 nucleotides read TGTGCCAGCAGGAACAACAGGGGACTCTATGGCTACACCTTC.

This sequence joins TRBV2 and TRBJ1-3; no firm D call. V was shortened by 6 bases and J by 0 bases, with 12 bases between the two germline ends. This CDR3 is 15 amino acids long. Germline loops: CDR1 SNHLY, CDR2 FYNNEI. For the CDR3, the DNA is TGTGCCAGCAGCCGGACGGAGCACTCTGGAAACACCATATATTTT. This encodes CASSRTEHSGNTIYF.

The sample holds a few counts of this clone. The chain joins TRBV2 to TRBJ2-7; no firm D call. This CDR3 has 13 residues. With 7 bases removed from V and 4 bases from J, the gap between germline ends came to 14 bases. Germline CDR1 and CDR2: SNHLY and FYNNEI. The CDR3 loop reads CASTQIDGYEQYV. The DNA for the CDR3 is TGTGCCAGCACACAGATTGACGGATACGAGCAGTACGTC.

This clone was counted once. J is TRBJ1-1 and V is TRBV5-1; 7 bases align to TRBD1. CDR1 is SGHRS, CDR2 YFSETQ, per germline. The CDR3 loop spans 15 amino acids. After removal of 2 bases from V and 0 bases from J, the junction contained 4 bases not matched to a gene. DNA of the CDR3: TGCGCCAGCAGCTTCTGGACAGGCTTGAACACTGAAGCTTTCTTT. It specifies CASSFWTGLNTEAFF.

The chain joins TRBV5-1 to TRBJ2-3, with 7 bases lining up with TRBD2. There are 16 residues in the CDR3. V was pared by 4 bases and J by 2 bases, with 10 bases of the junction left unmatched. The germline gives CDR1 SGHRS, CDR2 YFSETQ. CDR3 region: CASSRSQRGTTDTQYF. In nucleotides, the CDR3 is TGCGCCAGCAGCCGATCCCAGCGGGGAACCACAGATACGCAGTATTTT.

J is TRBJ2-1 and V is TRBV5-1; TRBD2 matches 7 bases. Unmatched junction bases numbered 10, after V lost 2 bases and J lost 8 bases. CDR3 length equals 15 residues. CDR1 is SGHRS, CDR2 YFSETQ, per germline. The CDR3 is CASSFNGLVGDEQFF. The CDR3 DNA reads TGCGCCAGCAGCTTCAACGGACTAGTGGGAGATGAGCAGTTCTTC.

This clone was seen only a few times. The rearrangement joins TRBV4-3 to TRBJ2-1, with D hard to call. The CDR3 runs to 13 residues. Trimming shortened V by 0 bases and J by 5 bases, and 5 bases separated the two germline ends. From germline, CDR1 is LGHNA and CDR2 YSLEER. CDR3 nucleotides: TGCGCCAGCAGCCAAGATGGGGACAATGAGCAGTTCTTC. Protein: CASSQDGDNEQFF.

The chain employs TRBV18 and TRBJ2-1, with TRBD2 matching over 12 bases. Germline lookup yields CDR1 KGHSH and CDR2 LQKENI. V was clipped by 2 bases and J by 0 bases; unmatched bases: 14. CDR3 length: 21 residues. CDR3 region: CASSPSPTSGSWVSSYNEQFF. As DNA, the CDR3 is TGTGCCAGCTCACCATCACCGACTAGCGGGAGTTGGGTAAGCTCCTACAATGAGCAGTTCTTC. Full variable domain (rest looked up from reference TRBV18 and TRBJ2-1): NAGVMQNPRHLVRRRGQEARLRCSPMKGHSHVYWYRQLPEEGLKFMVYLQKENIIDESGMPKERFSAEFPKEGPSILRIQQVVRGDSAAYFCASSPSPTSGSWVSSYNEQFFGPGTRLTVL.

The rearrangement uses TRBV7-3 and TRBJ2-5, with D possibly TRBD2 on 6 matching bases. CDR3 length: 17 amino acids. The V and J ends lost 0 bases and 2 bases respectively, with 16 bases between them. In germline, CDR1 is SGHTA, CDR2 FQGTGA. The CDR3 nucleotides read TGTGCCAGCAGCTTAACGGGAGGCCAGAGCGTACAAGAGACCCAGTACTTC. It specifies CASSLTGGQSVQETQYF.

This chain links TRBV6-6 with TRBJ1-5; unclear D gene. Germline-derived CDR1 and CDR2 are MNHNY and SVGAGI (reference sequence). V was shortened by 2 bases and J by 3 bases, with 5 bases between the two germline ends. CDR3 size: 13 residues. The DNA for the CDR3 is TGTGCCAGCAGTTACCTATCCAATCAGCCCCAGCATTTT. It codes for CASSYLSNQPQHF.

The V call is TRBV12-5, the J call TRBJ2-7, with 12 bases fitting TRBD2. V was pared by 1 base and J by 7 bases, with 5 bases of the junction left unmatched. The CDR3 sequence is 15 residues long. CDR1 and CDR2 (germline): LGHNT, FRNRAP. The CDR3 loop is CASGLGLAGASEQYF. The CDR3 DNA reads as TGTGCTAGTGGTTTGGGACTAGCGGGGGCGAGTGAGCAGTACTTC.

The rearrangement links TRBV5-4 to TRBJ2-2, with 8 bases aligning to TRBD1. CDR3 length: 18 residues. Losses at the gene ends were 3 bases for V and 6 bases for J; bases not matched to a gene: 16. Germline-derived CDR1 and CDR2 are SGHNT and YYREEE (reference sequence). CDR3 protein: CASSYRTGWRGGPGELFF. CDR3 nucleotides: TGTGCCAGCAGCTATCGGACAGGGTGGCGAGGAGGGCCCGGGGAGCTGTTTTTT. The full variable domain, rest sourced from reference TRBV5-4 and TRBJ2-2, is ETGVTQSPTHLIKTRGQQVTLRCSSQSGHNTVSWYQQALGQGPQFIFQYYREEENGRGNFPPRFSGLQFPNYSSELNVNALELDDSALYLCASSYRTGWRGGPGELFFGEGSRLTVL.

This clone was observed a few times. This chain connects TRBV15 to TRBJ2-1; a possible D gene is TRBD2 (6 bases). Germline-derived CDR1 and CDR2 are LNHNV and YYDKDF (reference sequence). V lost 1 base and J lost 12, with 13 bases in between. This CDR3 spans 13 amino acids. CDR3 nucleotides: TGTGCCACCAGCAGAGGGGGGGTAATTGGGCAGTTCTTC. This sequence encodes CATSRGGVIGQFF.

The chain carries TRBV25-1 and TRBJ2-2; maybe TRBD2 (5 bases). Trimming took off 1 base at V and 2 bases at J, with 8 bases between the two ends. The CDR3 is 15 amino acids. Germline V gives CDR1 MGHDK, CDR2 SYGVNS. The CDR3 DNA is TGTGCCAGCAGTGAATCGGGGTTAAACACCGGGGAGCTGTTTTTT. This sequence encodes CASSESGLNTGELFF. The full variable domain, in which reference TRBV25-1 and TRBJ2-2 provide the parts outside the CDR3, is EADIYQTPRYLVIGTGKKITLECSQTMGHDKMYWYQQDPGMELHLIHYSYGVNSTEKGDLSSESTVSRIRTEHFPLTLESARPSHTSQYLCASSESGLNTGELFFGEGSRLTVL.

For the CDR3, the DNA is TGTGCCAGCAGTATCTCCGGGCAACAGGAGCAGTACGTC. Its protein product is CASSISGQQEQYV. The chain carries TRBV6-1 and TRBJ2-7; D is ambiguous. The germline V and J ends were trimmed by 5 bases and 7 bases, with 15 bases remaining between them. The CDR3 is 13 residues long. Germline-derived CDR1 and CDR2 are MNHNS and SASEGT.

The chain combines TRBV5-5 with TRBJ1-2; D not resolved. The germline V and J ends were trimmed by 1 base and 8 bases, with 21 bases remaining between them. In germline, CDR1 is SGHKS, CDR2 YYEKEE (reference sequence). The length of the CDR3 is 16 residues. CDR3 sequence reads: CASSLPTLEKTWGYTF. As DNA, the CDR3 is TGTGCCAGCAGCTTGCCAACTCTAGAGAAAACATGGGGCTACACCTTC.

The gene calls are TRBV6-6 and TRBJ1-4; D might be TRBD1 (6 bases). This CDR3 region has 15 residues. Germline V gene sequence: CDR1 MNHNY, CDR2 SVGAGI (reference sequence). Trimming pared 0 bases from V and 6 bases from J, leaving 11 bases between. This CDR3 reads CASSYSGRGDEKLFF. CDR3 nucleotides: TGTGCCAGCAGTTACTCGGGCAGGGGTGATGAAAAACTGTTTTTT.